This T cell receptor (beta chain) originates from a study of cytomegalovirus exposure and HLA in healthy donors. The CDR3 consists of 13 residues. V was trimmed by 0 bases and J by 3 bases, leaving 7 bases between them. Germline V CDR1 and CDR2: SGHRS, YFSETQ. The PCR made use of 60 Vbeta and 13 Jbeta primers. The assay was immunoSEQ multiplex PCR, and TCRdb's table has in-frame clones only and misses some. The profile covers around 200,000 clones, with roughly 84% appearing a single time and around 1.2% taken by the ten largest. The genes are TRBV5-1 and TRBJ2-7; D is ambiguous. The receptor's source is a girl aged 2 to 10 in good health and CMV-seropositive. The sample taken for sequencing was PBMCs. In DNA form, the CDR3 reads TGCGCCAGCAGCTTGGAGCTTAACTACGAGCAGTACTTC. It translates to CASSLELNYEQYF.